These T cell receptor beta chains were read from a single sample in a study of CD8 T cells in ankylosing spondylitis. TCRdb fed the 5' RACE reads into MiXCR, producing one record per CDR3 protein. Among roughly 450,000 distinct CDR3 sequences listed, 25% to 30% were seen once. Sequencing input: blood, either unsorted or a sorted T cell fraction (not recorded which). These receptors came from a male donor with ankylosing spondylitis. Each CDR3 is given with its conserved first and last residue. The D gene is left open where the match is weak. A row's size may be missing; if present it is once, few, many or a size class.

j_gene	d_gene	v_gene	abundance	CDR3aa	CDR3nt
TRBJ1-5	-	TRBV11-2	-	CASSFRVFRNQPQHF	TGTGCCAGCAGCTTCAGGGTCTTTCGCAATCAGCCCCAGCATTTT
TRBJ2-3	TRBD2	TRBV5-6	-	CASSSLAGERSDTQYF	TGTGCCAGCAGCTCTTTAGCGGGAGAGAGGTCAGATACGCAGTATTTT
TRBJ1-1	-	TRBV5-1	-	CASSRGDLNTEAFF	TGCGCCAGCAGCCGGGGGGACTTGAACACTGAAGCTTTCTTT
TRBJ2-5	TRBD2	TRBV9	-	CASSDPRLAGWGRQETQYF	TGTGCCAGCAGCGACCCTAGACTAGCGGGATGGGGTAGGCAAGAGACCCAGTACTTC
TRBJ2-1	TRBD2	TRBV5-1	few	CASSLGSGRLIF	TGCGCCAGCAGCTTGGGTAGCGGGAGACTAATCTTC
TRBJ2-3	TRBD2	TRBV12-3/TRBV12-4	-	CASSSLAGGVDTQYF	TGTGCCAGCAGTTCACTAGCGGGAGGCGTAGATACGCAGTATTTT
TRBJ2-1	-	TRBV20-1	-	CSATEGASSYNEQFF	TGCAGTGCGACTGAAGGGGCAAGCTCCTACAATGAGCAGTTCTTC
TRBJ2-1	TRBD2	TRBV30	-	CAWSEPGLDDYNEQFF	TGTGCCTGGAGTGAGCCGGGACTAGACGACTACAATGAGCAGTTCTTC
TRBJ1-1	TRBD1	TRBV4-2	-	CASSLRDREASEAFF	TGTGCCAGCAGCCTAAGGGACAGGGAGGCCTCTGAAGCTTTCTTT
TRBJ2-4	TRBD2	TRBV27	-	CASKPGRELNIQYF	TGTGCCAGCAAACCAGGGCGGGAGCTGAACATTCAGTACTTC
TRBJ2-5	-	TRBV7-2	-	CASSLTRGPETQYF	TGTGCCAGCAGCCTCACTCGGGGGCCAGAGACCCAGTACTTC
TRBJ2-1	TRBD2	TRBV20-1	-	CSARTSGGGYNEQFF	TGCAGTGCTAGGACTAGCGGGGGAGGCTACAATGAGCAGTTCTTC
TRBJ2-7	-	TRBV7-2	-	CASRSGLWEQYF	TGTGCCAGCAGATCTGGGTTGTGGGAGCAGTACTTC
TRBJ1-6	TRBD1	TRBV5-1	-	CASSLGTGNNRSPLHF	TGCGCCAGCAGCCTCGGGACAGGGAATAACAGATCACCCCTCCACTTT
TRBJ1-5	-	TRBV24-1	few	CATSERQVSQPQHF	TGTGCCACCAGTGAAAGACAGGTCTCGCAGCCCCAGCATTTT
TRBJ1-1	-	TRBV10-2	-	CASRDPGNTEAFF	TGCGCCAGCCGGGACCCAGGGAACACTGAAGCTTTCTTT
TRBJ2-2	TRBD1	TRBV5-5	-	CASSSPTGQPTGELFF	TGTGCCAGCAGCTCACCGACAGGGCAACCCACCGGGGAGCTGTTTTTT
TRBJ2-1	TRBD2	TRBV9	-	CASSVAPGGPNNEQFF	TGTGCCAGCAGCGTAGCTCCGGGAGGACCTAACAATGAGCAGTTCTTC
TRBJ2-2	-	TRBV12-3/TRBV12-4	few	CASSLEPSSPGELFF	TGTGCCAGCAGTTTAGAACCTTCATCGCCCGGGGAGCTGTTTTTT
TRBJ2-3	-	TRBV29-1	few	CSTNTDTQYF	TGCAGCACTAACACAGATACGCAGTATTTT
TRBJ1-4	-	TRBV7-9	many	CASSFRGHGEKLFF	TGTGCCAGCAGCTTCAGGGGCCATGGTGAAAAACTGTTTTTT
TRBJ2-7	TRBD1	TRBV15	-	CATSSEYSGTGTF	TGTGCCACCAGCAGCGAATACTCCGGGACAGGGACCTTC
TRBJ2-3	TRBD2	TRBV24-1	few	CATSDSTSGREDTQYF	TGTGCCACCAGTGATTCGACTAGCGGGAGAGAGGATACGCAGTATTTT
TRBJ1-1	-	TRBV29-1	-	CSVEVGGTAFF	TGCAGCGTTGAGGTTGGGGGGACAGCTTTCTTT
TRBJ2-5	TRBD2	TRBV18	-	CASSPLTSGAQETQYF	TGTGCCAGCTCACCGTTGACTAGCGGGGCGCAAGAGACCCAGTACTTC
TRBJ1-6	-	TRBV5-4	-	CASTLVVGGSYNSPLHF	TGTGCCAGCACCCTGGTGGTGGGGGGTTCCTATAATTCACCCCTCCACTTT
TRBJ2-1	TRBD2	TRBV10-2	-	CASSTSGNYNEQFF	TGCGCCAGCAGTACTAGCGGGAACTACAATGAGCAGTTCTTC
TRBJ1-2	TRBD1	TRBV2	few	CASRKGRGDYGYTF	TGTGCCAGCAGGAAAGGCAGGGGGGACTATGGCTACACCTTC
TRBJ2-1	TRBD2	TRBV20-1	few	CSARDRGGSRNEQFF	TGCAGTGCTAGAGATCGCGGCGGGAGTAGAAATGAGCAGTTCTTC
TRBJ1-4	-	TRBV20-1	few	CSARRTGAPNEKLFF	TGCAGTGCTAGGCGAACCGGGGCCCCTAATGAAAAACTGTTTTTT
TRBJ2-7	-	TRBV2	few	CASSETLYEQYF	TGTGCCAGCAGTGAAACCCTTTACGAGCAGTACTTC
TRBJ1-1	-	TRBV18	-	CASSPSYRDTEAFF	TGTGCCAGCTCACCGTCCTACAGGGACACTGAAGCTTTCTTT
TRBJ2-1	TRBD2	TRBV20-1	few	CSANSGSSYNEQFF	TGCAGTGCTAATAGCGGGAGTTCCTACAATGAGCAGTTCTTC
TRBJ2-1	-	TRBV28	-	CASSERGNEQFF	TGTGCCAGCAGCGAAAGGGGTAATGAGCAGTTCTTC
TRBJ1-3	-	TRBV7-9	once	CASSLVPGPGNTIYF	TGTGCCAGCAGCTTAGTGCCGGGCCCCGGAAACACCATATATTTT
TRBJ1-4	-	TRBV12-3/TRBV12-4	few	CASSSQGMDEKLFF	TGTGCCAGCAGTTCGCAGGGTATGGATGAAAAACTGTTTTTT
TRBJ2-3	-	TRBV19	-	CASSMERTSTDTQYF	TGTGCCAGTAGTATGGAAAGGACTAGCACAGATACGCAGTATTTT
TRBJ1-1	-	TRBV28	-	CASSPGDNSMNTEAFF	TGTGCCAGCAGTCCCGGGGACAATTCTATGAACACTGAAGCTTTCTTT
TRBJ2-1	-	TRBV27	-	CASRTSQGIDEQFF	TGTGCCAGCAGGACCTCGCAGGGTATCGATGAGCAGTTCTTC
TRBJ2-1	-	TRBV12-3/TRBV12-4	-	CASSFQRRSSYNEQFF	TGTGCCAGCAGTTTCCAGCGGAGGAGCTCCTACAATGAGCAGTTCTTC
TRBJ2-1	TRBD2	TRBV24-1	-	CATPVAGGDNEQFF	TGTGCCACCCCTGTAGCGGGAGGGGACAATGAGCAGTTCTTC
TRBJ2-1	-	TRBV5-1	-	CASSLSPSQGYNEQFF	TGCGCCAGCAGCCTTTCTCCCTCACAGGGTTACAATGAGCAGTTCTTC
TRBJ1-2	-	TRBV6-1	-	CASRRFDSYANYGYTF	TGTGCCAGCAGACGATTCGACAGCTATGCTAACTATGGCTACACCTTC
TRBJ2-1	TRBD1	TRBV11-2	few	CASSPGTGINNEQFF	TGTGCCAGCAGCCCCGGGACAGGGATTAACAATGAGCAGTTCTTC
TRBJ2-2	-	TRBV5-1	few	CASSLARVLQTNTGELFF	TGCGCCAGCAGCTTGGCCAGGGTACTACAAACAAACACCGGGGAGCTGTTTTTT
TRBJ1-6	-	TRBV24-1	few	CATSEAGSSPLHF	TGTGCCACCAGTGAGGCGGGTAGTTCACCCCTCCACTTT
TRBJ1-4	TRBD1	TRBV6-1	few	CASSEGTGGEKLFF	TGTGCCAGCAGTGAGGGGACAGGGGGAGAAAAACTGTTTTTT
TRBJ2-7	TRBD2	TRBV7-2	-	CASSLDSAGEHYEQYF	TGTGCCAGCAGCTTAGATTCAGCGGGAGAGCATTACGAGCAGTACTTC
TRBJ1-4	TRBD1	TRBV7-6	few	CASSPRTGRPRTNNEKLFF	TGTGCCAGCAGCCCCCGGACAGGGCGTCCCCGGACGAATAATGAAAAACTGTTTTTT
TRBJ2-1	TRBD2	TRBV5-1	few	CASSFSGIAHNEQFF	TGCGCCAGCAGCTTCAGCGGGATAGCCCACAATGAGCAGTTCTTC
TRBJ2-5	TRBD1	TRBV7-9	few	CASSPLPDRAIQETQYF	TGTGCCAGCAGCCCCCTCCCGGACAGGGCTATACAAGAGACCCAGTACTTC
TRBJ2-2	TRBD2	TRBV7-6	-	CASSFSAAGATLGGGELFF	TGTGCCAGCAGCTTTAGTGCGGCGGGAGCGACTTTGGGGGGCGGGGAGCTGTTTTTT
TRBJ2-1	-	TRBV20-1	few	CSARDPRPSEQFF	TGCAGTGCTAGAGATCCCCGTCCCTCGGAGCAGTTCTTC
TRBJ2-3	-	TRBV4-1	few	CASSQEVQGGIDTQYF	TGCGCCAGCAGCCAAGAAGTGCAGGGAGGTATAGATACGCAGTATTTT